This record looks at one T cell receptor beta chain sequence and its context. This CDR3 is built from 20 residues. With 3 bases removed from V and 0 bases from J, the gap between germline ends came to 24 bases. Germline V gene sequence: CDR1 LGHDT, CDR2 YNNKEL (reference sequence). The sample originates from a study of blood T cell repertoires in COVID-19. Study summary: The origin of the acute and convalescent COVID-19 samples was the United States, Italy and Spain.

In the original processing: Amplification of reference gene primers provided the estimated nucleated cell counts. Clones were sequenced by immunoSEQ multiplex PCR, and TCRdb holds only the in-frame ones, with some missing. V and J calls and clone size are copied from that table; D and trimming were computed from the DNA. Of 300,000 or so clones listed, roughly 92% are singletons. Seattle enrolled patients during active infection and tracked them longitudinally. Sequencing was performed on peripheral blood. The TCR was taken from a woman aged 30 to 39 with COVID-19, enrolled during active disease. The chain couples TRBV3-1 (or the pseudogene TRBV3-2) to TRBJ1-3; the D gene is possibly TRBD1 (5 bases). CDR3 nucleotides: TGTGCCAGCAGCCAGGGGGGAAGCGAAACGAGTTTATACTCTGGAAACACCATATATTTT. Protein: CASSQGGSETSLYSGNTIYF.